This T cell receptor (beta chain) came from a study of blood T cell repertoires in COVID-19. Study-level background: Whether acute or convalescent, the COVID-19 samples came from the United States, Italy and Spain. Sources were T cells, B-cell-depleted T cells, or PBMCs; the material itself was cDNA or gDNA.

In the original analysis: The authors estimated nucleated cell counts from reference gene primer amplification. The protocol was immunoSEQ multiplex PCR, while the TCRdb copy is restricted to in-frame clones and leaves out a portion. V, J and clone size reflect that table, while D and trimming were determined from the DNA. This table has around 130,000 clones, more than 80% appearing once. This sequence originates from a man aged 35 to 55 with acute or convalescent COVID-19. What was sequenced was peripheral blood.

The CDR3 sequence is CASSTSGTWSSYEQYF. The CDR3 DNA follows: TGTGCCAGCAGCACAAGCGGGACTTGGAGCTCCTACGAGCAGTACTTC. This chain joins TRBV7-2 and TRBJ2-7; TRBD2 agrees at 7 bases. Germline CDR1 reads SGHTA; CDR2 reads FQGNSA. The V gene end was trimmed by 5 bases and the J gene end by 0 bases; junction bases not matched to a gene: 10. This CDR3 has 16 residues.